This T cell receptor beta chain was captured by sequencing in a study of shared clonotypes between healthy human individuals. The naive CD8 population came from CD45RO-negative cells selected for CCR7, without terminally differentiated effector memory CD45RA+ cells. The germline V gene encodes CDR1 SGHAT and CDR2 FQNNGV. The CDR3 has 15 residues. After removal of 3 bases from V and 0 bases from J, the junction contained 4 bases not matched to a gene. Method: immunoSEQ multiplex PCR; TCRdb's copy keeps in-frame clones and lacks some. The sample yields some 800,000 clones, 80% to 95% seen once. The chain carries TRBV11-2 and TRBJ2-7; 8 bases are a match to TRBD2. This sequence originates from a young man in good health. The sample comprised naive CD8+ T cells sorted from blood. The CDR3 here is CASSFGTRSSYEQYF. The CDR3 region has the DNA TGTGCCAGCAGCTTCGGGACTAGGAGCTCCTACGAGCAGTACTTC.